This entry is about one T cell receptor beta chain. The target antigen is unknown. The source of the sample is a study of T-cell memory formation after mild COVID-19. Study in general: Largely donor-specific sequence clusters came from a couple of donors.

Study-wide results and limits: Shrinking CD4+ clones were chiefly CM and EM; CD8+ ones were chiefly EMRA. Whereas later expanders leaned CD4+, clones contracting day 15 to 85 showed a balanced CD4/CD8 makeup.

Trimming removed 4 bases at V and 0 bases at J, with 15 bases between. This CDR3 has 17 amino acids. Germline V lookup: CDR1 SGHTA, CDR2 FQGTGA. 5'RACE primed at constant segments yielded TCR alpha and TCR beta cDNA libraries bearing sample barcodes and UMIs. MiXCR was run by TCRdb on the 5' RACE reads, yielding one entry per CDR3 protein. The sample includes around 320,000 distinct CDR3 sequences, 28% of them seen just once. This rearrangement joins TRBV7-3 to TRBJ1-4, with D maybe TRBD1 (6 bases). Sequenced material: PBMCs or a T cell subset sorted from them (not recorded which). The sequence was obtained from an adult woman who had mild COVID-19 (a few samples of this study predate the infection). Cell type and time point are not known. This CDR3 is CASSCQDSWATNEKLFF. The CDR3 bases are TGTGCCAGCAGCTGCCAGGACAGTTGGGCAACTAATGAAAAACTGTTTTTT.